The 18 T cell receptor beta chains below were found in one sample sequenced in a study of T cells in localized non-small cell lung cancer. Libraries were prepared by immunoSEQ multiplex PCR; TCRdb keeps only in-frame clonotypes and omits some of them. The data hold about 40,000 clones, with around 84% observed a single time. The sample was peripheral blood, taken before any cancer treatment. All receptors come from a man aged 18 to 55 with stage I lung adenocarcinoma.

The chain employs TRBV9 and TRBJ2-2; perhaps TRBD2 as D (5 bases). Looked up from germline, CDR1 is SGDLS and CDR2 is YYNGEE. CDR3 length: 17 amino acids. With 0 bases removed from V and 1 base from J, the gap between germline ends came to 13 bases. The CDR3 coding sequence is TGTGCCAGCAGCGTAGGTCCGGGGATGGGGAACACCGGGGAGCTGTTTTTT. Translation gives CASSVGPGMGNTGELFF.

The chain recombines TRBV2 with TRBJ1-1, with 7 bases matching TRBD1. CDR3 length: 14 residues. Germline V gene data show CDR1 as SNHLY and CDR2 as FYNNEI. The CDR3 DNA follows: TGTGCGACCCGGGGGGGGACAGAGAACACTGAAGCTTTCTTT. Residues: CATRGGTENTEAFF.

DNA of the CDR3: TGTGCCAGTAGTATCCAGGGACAGGGCTCATCACCCCTCCACTTT. Its translation is CASSIQGQGSSPLHF. The gene calls are TRBV19 and TRBJ1-6; 9 nucleotides line up with TRBD1. CDR1 and CDR2 from the germline V gene are LNHDA and SQIVND (reference sequence). The CDR3 is made up of 15 amino acids. V was clipped by 3 bases and J by 10 bases; unmatched bases: 7.

This chain connects TRBV7-9 to TRBJ2-3; tentative D call: TRBD2 (7 bases). CDR1 and CDR2 from the germline V gene are SEHNR and FQNEAQ (reference sequence). V was pared by 5 bases and J by 2 bases, with 17 bases between. CDR3 length: 16 amino acids. CDR3 in amino acids: CASSQKGRGPTDTQYF. The CDR3 DNA follows: TGTGCCAGCAGCCAAAAAGGGCGGGGGCCCACAGATACGCAGTATTTT.

V gene TRBV19 combines with J gene TRBJ2-5, with TRBD2 matching 8 bases. Germline V lookup: CDR1 LNHDA, CDR2 SQIVND (reference sequence). This CDR3 is built from 12 residues. Unmatched junction bases numbered 1, after V lost 5 bases and J lost 5 bases. The chain's CDR3 is CASSSGGETQYF. The CDR3 DNA reads as TGTGCCAGTAGTTCGGGGGGGGAGACCCAGTACTTC.

The rearrangement joins TRBV19 to TRBJ1-2; D is ambiguous. Deletions cut 1 base from V and 4 bases from J, with 7 bases between. The CDR3 consists of 13 residues. Germline-derived CDR1 and CDR2 are LNHDA and SQIVND (reference sequence). DNA of the CDR3: TGTGCCAGTAGTATAGCGCAATTCTATGGCTACACCTTC. Amino acids: CASSIAQFYGYTF.

The CDR3 protein is CASSLRDRPNYGYTF. In nucleotides, the CDR3 is TGTGCCAGCAGCCTAAGGGACAGGCCCAACTATGGCTACACCTTC. The chain couples TRBV7-9 to TRBJ1-2; 8 bases agree with TRBD1. The CDR3 consists of 15 residues. The junction had 7 bases not matched to a gene; V was cut back by 5 bases and J by 2 bases. Germline CDR1 is SEHNR and CDR2 is FQNEAQ (reference sequence).

The rearrangement joins TRBV5-4 to TRBJ2-4; TRBD1 matches at 7 bases. Germline CDR1 is SGHNT and CDR2 is YYREEE (reference sequence). The CDR3 totals 14 residues. With V trimmed by 5 bases and J by 9 bases, 11 bases remained unmatched. CDR3 protein: CASRNRGQSVIQYF. CDR3 sequence (DNA): TGTGCCAGCAGAAACAGGGGCCAAAGTGTCATTCAGTACTTC.

The CDR3 sequence is CASSYSGQAAGGKLFF. The DNA of the CDR3 is TGTGCCAGCAGTTACTCGGGACAGGCCGCTGGGGGAAAACTGTTTTTT. The genes are TRBV6-6 and TRBJ1-4; 8 bases align to TRBD1. Germline-derived CDR1 and CDR2 are MNHNY and SVGAGI (reference sequence). The V segment lost 0 bases and the J segment 10 bases; nucleotides outside the gene matches: 10. This CDR3 has 16 residues.

V usage is TRBV27 and J usage is TRBJ1-1; D uncertain. Germline CDR1 and CDR2: MNHEY and SMNVEV (reference sequence). Trimming removed 6 bases from V and 4 bases from J, with 15 bases in between. The CDR3 has 14 residues. CDR3 loop: CASSPGRLGTEAFF. The CDR3, as DNA: TGTGCCAGCAGCCCTGGACGGTTGGGCACTGAAGCTTTCTTT.

The chain uses TRBV4-3 and TRBJ1-1; 11 positions match TRBD1. V dropped 5 bases and J dropped 5; count of bases not matched to a gene: 4. Germline V gives CDR1 LGHNA, CDR2 YSLEER. The CDR3 sequence is 14 residues long. The CDR3 spells CASSWTGGITEAFF. CDR3 nucleotides: TGCGCCAGCAGCTGGACAGGGGGCATTACTGAAGCTTTCTTT.

V and J are TRBV21-1 and TRBJ2-4; TRBD2, the table's D call, lacks a check against the DNA. TRBV21-1 is listed as a pseudogene. This CDR3 has 13 amino acids. This CDR3 is CASSPRTSGSGYF. In DNA form, the CDR3 reads TGTGCCAGCAGCCCCCGGACTAGCGGGTCCGGATACTTC.

The genes are TRBV5-1 and TRBJ1-1; D unclear. The V and J ends lost 4 bases and 2 bases respectively, with 12 bases between them. The germline gives CDR1 SGHRS, CDR2 YFSETQ. The length of the CDR3 is 14 residues. CDR3 DNA: TGCGCCAGCAGCCCCGACGGACTAAACACTGAAGCTTTCTTT. This translates into CASSPDGLNTEAFF.

This clone was recorded only once. The gene calls are TRBV5-1 and TRBJ1-5; possible D gene TRBD1, 5 bases. The CDR3 length is 13 residues. The germline V and J ends were trimmed by 4 bases and 4 bases, with 9 bases remaining between them. Germline V CDR1 and CDR2: SGHRS, YFSETQ. CDR3 amino acids: CASSVEGNQPQHF. The CDR3 bases are TGCGCCAGCAGCGTTGAGGGGAATCAGCCCCAGCATTTT. Based on the CDR3 plus reference TRBV5-1 and TRBJ1-5, the full variable domain is KAGVTQTPRYLIKTRGQQVTLSCSPISGHRSVSWYQQTPGQGLQFLFEYFSETQRNKGNFPGRFSGRQFSNSRSEMNVSTLELGDSALYLCASSVEGNQPQHFGDGTRLSIL.

V is TRBV6-6 and J is TRBJ2-7; D possibly matches TRBD1 or TRBD2 (5 bases each). This CDR3 is built from 14 residues. The V and J ends lost 2 bases and 0 bases respectively, with 8 bases between them. Germline assignment: CDR1 MNHNY and CDR2 SVGAGI (reference sequence). As DNA, the CDR3 is TGTGCCAGCAGTTACGGGGACCGCTCCTACGAGCAGTACTTC. Protein: CASSYGDRSYEQYF.

The V and J genes are TRBV6-6 and TRBJ1-1; tentative D call: TRBD1 (6 bases). This CDR3 is 14 amino acids long. The ends were cut back, 5 bases at V and 6 bases at J, with 16 bases in the middle. In germline, CDR1 is MNHNY, CDR2 SVGAGI (reference sequence). DNA for the CDR3: TGTGCCAGCAGTACAGGGTACGAGTCCTCTGAAGCTTTCTTT. Its protein product is CASSTGYESSEAFF.

This chain joins TRBV6-6 and TRBJ2-2; D not certain. CDR3 length equals 11 residues. The germline CDR1 and CDR2 sequences are MNHNY and SVGAGI (reference sequence). With 5 bases removed from V and 4 bases from J, the gap between germline ends came to 2 bases. The CDR3 protein is CASSRTGELFF. The CDR3 bases are TGTGCCAGCAGTCGCACCGGGGAGCTGTTTTTT.

This chain connects TRBV2 to TRBJ2-5; 9 bases fit TRBD2. The V segment lost 1 base and the J segment 1 base; nucleotides outside the gene matches: 10. CDR1 is SNHLY and CDR2 is FYNNEI in the germline V gene. The CDR3 contains 18 residues. The DNA for the CDR3 is TGTGCCAGCAGTGAAGGTCTTTTGGCTAGCGGGGCCCAAGAGACCCAGTACTTC. Amino acids: CASSEGLLASGAQETQYF.